Below are 12 T cell receptor beta chains sequenced from a single sample in a study of blood T cell repertoires in COVID-19. Sequenced by immunoSEQ multiplex PCR; TCRdb stores in-frame clones only, minus some. The sample carries 160,000 or so clones, about four fifths recorded once. Material for sequencing was peripheral blood. These receptors were obtained from a man aged 55 to 70 with acute or convalescent COVID-19.

The chain combines TRBV19 with TRBJ1-5, with D maybe TRBD1 (6 bases). CDR3 length: 13 residues. Germline lookup yields CDR1 LNHDA and CDR2 SQIVND (reference sequence). The V gene lost 5 bases and the J gene lost 4 bases, with 9 bases spanning the gap. The CDR3 region is CASSVTGNQPQHF. DNA for the CDR3: TGTGCCAGTAGTGTTACAGGGAATCAGCCCCAGCATTTT.

The rearrangement joins TRBV11-2 to TRBJ2-3, with D possibly TRBD2 on 6 matching bases. The germline V gene has CDR1 SGHAT and CDR2 FQNNGV. CDR3 length: 17 amino acids. Trimming removed 5 bases from V and 7 bases from J, with 25 bases in between. The CDR3 here is CASSRPFQVVAGNTQYF. The DNA for the CDR3 is TGTGCCAGCAGCCGCCCGTTCCAGGTCGTGGCGGGGAATACGCAGTATTTT. Complete variable domain (other parts from reference TRBV11-2 and TRBJ2-3): EAGVAQSPRYKIIEKRQSVAFWCNPISGHATLYWYQQILGQGPKLLIQFQNNGVVDDSQLPKDRFSAERLKGVDSTLKIQPAKLEDSAVYLCASSRPFQVVAGNTQYFGPGTRLTVL.

This chain joins TRBV4-1 and TRBJ1-5; 7 bases agree with TRBD1. Trimming at V came to 3 bases and at J to 4 bases, leaving 9 bases not matched to a gene. There are 16 residues in the CDR3. Looked up from germline, CDR1 is MGHRA and CDR2 is YSYEKL. The CDR3 sequence is CASSQEGQARNQPQHF. CDR3 DNA sequence: TGCGCCAGCAGCCAGGAAGGACAGGCAAGGAATCAGCCCCAGCATTTT.

This clone was seen a handful of times. The genes are TRBV9 and TRBJ2-5, with 9 bases identical to TRBD2. Germline CDR1 reads SGDLS; CDR2 reads YYNGEE. The CDR3 is 15 residues long. V lost 0 bases and J lost 5; bases outside the gene matches: 5. CDR3 in amino acids: CASSVENSGSETQYF. CDR3 DNA: TGTGCCAGCAGCGTAGAGAATAGCGGGAGCGAGACCCAGTACTTC.

V is TRBV4-2 and J is TRBJ1-6; D may be TRBD1 (6 bases). The ends were cut back, 3 bases at V and 6 bases at J, with 12 bases in the middle. CDR3 length: 15 residues. CDR1 is LGHNA, CDR2 YNFKEQ, per germline. The CDR3 nucleotides read TGTGCCAGCAGCCAGATGACAGGATCTAATTCACCCCTCCACTTT. Translated, it gives CASSQMTGSNSPLHF.

This chain links TRBV9 with TRBJ2-7, with D perhaps TRBD1 (5 bases). Looked up from germline, CDR1 is SGDLS and CDR2 is YYNGEE. The CDR3 contains 14 residues. The V and J ends lost 4 bases and 2 bases respectively, with 13 bases between them. In DNA form, the CDR3 reads TGTGCCAGCAGCACGGACACCTCCGCCTACGAGCAGTACTTC. This gives the protein CASSTDTSAYEQYF.

J is TRBJ2-7 and V is TRBV4-3; 8 nucleotides line up with TRBD2. V lost 0 bases, J lost 6 bases, and 13 bases stayed unmatched. Germline assignment: CDR1 LGHNA and CDR2 YSLEER. The CDR3 extends over 17 amino acids. This CDR3 reads CASSQEISGASGFEQYF. In DNA form, the CDR3 reads TGCGCCAGCAGCCAAGAAATTTCGGGGGCTAGCGGGTTCGAGCAGTACTTC.

This clone came up once. The rearrangement uses TRBV25-1 and TRBJ1-3, with unresolved D. Trimming pared 7 bases from V and 0 bases from J, leaving 7 bases between. This CDR3 has 13 residues. Per the germline V gene, CDR1 is MGHDK and CDR2 is SYGVNS. The CDR3 spells CASMRRSGNTIYF. The CDR3 DNA reads as TGTGCCAGCATGCGGCGCTCTGGAAACACCATATATTTT.

The chain uses TRBV28 and TRBJ2-1; maybe TRBD2 (5 bases). Trimming cost V 3 bases and J 2 bases, with 8 bases left between them. The CDR3 covers 14 residues. Germline CDR1 reads MDHEN; CDR2 reads SYDVKM. CDR3 loop: CASSFRRTYNEQFF. The CDR3 DNA is TGTGCCAGCAGTTTCAGGAGGACCTACAATGAGCAGTTCTTC.

The chain couples TRBV6-6 to TRBJ2-7, with 10 bases aligning to TRBD1. CDR1 and CDR2 from the germline V gene are MNHNY and SVGAGI (reference sequence). This CDR3 has 15 amino acids. V lost 0 bases to trimming and J lost 5 bases; unmatched junction nucleotides: 4. In DNA, the CDR3 is TGTGCCAGCAGTTACTCGAGACAGGGGGCCAACGAGCAGTACTTC. Encoded protein: CASSYSRQGANEQYF.

V gene TRBV10-3 combines with J gene TRBJ1-2; the match to TRBD1 covers 9 bases. The V gene end was trimmed by 10 bases and the J gene end by 5 bases; junction bases not matched to a gene: 14. Germline V gene lookup returns CDR1 ENHRY and CDR2 SYGVKD. This CDR3 is 15 amino acids long. Here the CDR3 DNA reads TGTGCCACAGGTCCCTCGGGACAGGGCGTATATGGCTACACCTTC. Its translation: CATGPSGQGVYGYTF.

The rearrangement joins TRBV6-5 to TRBJ1-5, with D unclear. CDR1 MNHEY and CDR2 SVGAGI come from the germline V gene. Between the trimmed V and J ends, which lost 0 bases and 2 bases, there was a span of 5 bases. The CDR3 totals 14 residues. CDR3 amino acids: CASSYSQGNQPQHF. The CDR3 nucleotides are TGTGCCAGCAGTTACTCGCAGGGCAATCAGCCCCAGCATTTT.